This T cell receptor (beta chain) was retrieved from a study of regulatory T cells in long-lasting Graves disease. Deletions cut 1 base from V and 3 bases from J, with 7 bases between. Germline V gene sequence: CDR1 KGHSH, CDR2 LQKENI. This CDR3 comprises 13 residues. The time point here: newly diagnosed GD, antithyroid drugs for less than 3 months. There was RNA extracted from PBMCs, and the TCR library was made from it. This clonotype was counted many times. The antigen remains undetermined. Building the TCR beta libraries relied on iRepertoire HTBI primers, and CDR3 regions underwent Arm-PCR. Using its own MiXCR run on the multiplex PCR reads, TCRdb lists one record per CDR3 protein. The sample shows 400,000 to 650,000 distinct CDR3 sequences, more than 15% of them seen only once. Points from the study as a whole: Persistent Graves' patients showed less TCR diversity than newly diagnosed patients showed. The study examined only peripheral blood, not thyroid tissue.

Separately, the same data were catalogued under a study of T cells in Graves' hyperthyroidism and ophthalmopathy.

The sample here was peripheral blood mononuclear cells (PBMCs), taken at new diagnosis, from a patient treated with antithyroid drugs. V is TRBV18 and J is TRBJ2-7; maybe TRBD2 (6 bases). The TCR sequence derives from a woman aged 35-65 years with Graves disease. CDR3 DNA: TGTGCCAGCTCACCACAAGCGGGCTACGAGCAGTACTTC. As protein: CASSPQAGYEQYF.